A single sample is the source of the 21 T cell receptor beta chains below, sequenced in a study of blood T cell repertoires in COVID-19. Data came from immunoSEQ multiplex PCR; TCRdb stores just in-frame clones and leaves some out. The repertoire includes 250,000 or so clones, 80% to 90% of them detected once, and around 3% sits in the top ten. The sequencing sample was made of PBMCs or T cells enriched from blood (not recorded which). Receptors were obtained from a woman in her 40s who had been exposed to COVID-19.

The chain joins TRBV3-1 (or the pseudogene TRBV3-2) to TRBJ1-2; no firm D call. From germline, CDR1 is LGHDT and CDR2 YNNKEL (reference sequence). V shed 1 base and J shed 4 bases, with 7 bases lying between them. This CDR3 has 13 residues. CDR3 amino acids: CASSQASIYGYTF. CDR3 sequence (DNA): TGTGCCAGCAGCCAAGCGAGTATCTATGGCTACACCTTC.

The chain couples TRBV20-1 to TRBJ2-7; the D gene is possibly TRBD2 (6 bases). This CDR3 region has 13 residues. Germline values: CDR1 DFQATT, CDR2 SNEGSKA (reference sequence). V lost 3 bases, J lost 3 bases, and 12 bases lay in between. This CDR3 is CSASSGANYEQYF. CDR3 nucleotide sequence: TGCAGTGCTAGTTCGGGAGCCAACTACGAGCAGTACTTC.

V is TRBV14 and J is TRBJ1-2; a possible D gene is TRBD1 (6 bases). Trimming pared 2 bases from V and 8 bases from J, leaving 12 bases between. This CDR3 region has 13 residues. Germline CDR1 and CDR2: SGHDN and FVKESK. The CDR3 DNA sequence: TGTGCCAGCAGCCAACACAGGGATGGCGGCTACACCTTC. Residues: CASSQHRDGGYTF.

As to this clone: Other DNA sequences in the same sample also yield this CDR3. The chain links TRBV5-6 to TRBJ2-5, with 7 bases matching TRBD2. Germline V gene data show CDR1 as SGHDT and CDR2 as YYEEEE. This CDR3 comprises 12 residues. V gave up 2 bases and J gave up 5 bases; unmatched junction bases: 0. In DNA form, the CDR3 reads TGTGCCAGCAGCTTAGCGGGGGAGACCCAGTACTTC. Protein sequence: CASSLAGETQYF.

The chain links TRBV14 to TRBJ2-3; 11 bases line up with TRBD2. Per the germline V gene, CDR1 is SGHDN and CDR2 is FVKESK. The J segment lost 4 bases and the V segment lost 2 bases, leaving 5 bases of the junction unmatched. This CDR3 has 16 amino acids. The CDR3 DNA reads as TGTGCCAGCAGCCAAAATCGACTAGCGGGGCCAGATACGCAGTATTTT. Translating gives CASSQNRLAGPDTQYF. The full variable domain, with the rest looked up from reference TRBV14 and TRBJ2-3, is EAGVTQFPSHSVIEKGQTVTLRCDPISGHDNLYWYRRVMGKEIKFLLHFVKESKQDESGMPNNRFLAERTGGTYSTLKVQPAELEDSGVYFCASSQNRLAGPDTQYFGPGTRLTVL.

This clone was detected once. The rearrangement links TRBV7-9 to TRBJ2-3, with a weak D call TRBD1 (6 bases). V was cut by 11 bases and J by 7 bases, with 13 bases left in between. Germline assignment: CDR1 SEHNR and CDR2 FQNEAQ (reference sequence). The CDR3 loop spans 11 amino acids. The DNA for the CDR3 is TGTGCCGCTGACCGGGACAATACGCAGTATTTT. Translated: CAADRDNTQYF.

The chain uses TRBV6-2 or TRBV6-3 and TRBJ2-1; D is perhaps TRBD2 (6 bases). The V end was cut by 5 bases, the J end by 15 bases, with 23 bases between. Per the germline V gene, CDR1 is MNHEY and CDR2 is SVGEGT. CDR3 length equals 14 residues. DNA for the CDR3: TGTGCCAGCAGTGAGAGAGTGGGACTCCTCAGGCGGTTCTTC. Its translation is CASSERVGLLRRFF.

This rearrangement joins TRBV11-1 to TRBJ1-1, with D perhaps TRBD1 (5 bases). Germline CDR1 reads SGHAT; CDR2 reads FQDESV (reference sequence). The V end was cut by 5 bases, the J end by 11 bases, with 15 bases between. The CDR3 contains 12 residues. Here the CDR3 reads CASSIDSSPAFF. In DNA, the CDR3 is TGTGCCAGCAGCATCGACAGTAGCCCGGCTTTCTTT.

This sequence joins TRBV28 and TRBJ1-1, with a tentative D call TRBD1 (6 bases). V was clipped by 5 bases and J by 4 bases, with 17 bases between them. This CDR3 contains 15 residues. CDR1 is MDHEN and CDR2 is SYDVKM in the germline V gene. CDR3 sequence: CASSPRRGRGTEAFF. The CDR3 nucleotides read TGTGCCAGCAGTCCCCGGAGGGGGAGGGGCACTGAAGCTTTCTTT.

The V call is TRBV9, the J call TRBJ2-3; TRBD1 aligns across 7 bases. The CDR3 contains 12 residues. The V segment lost 5 bases and the J segment 5 bases; nucleotides outside the gene matches: 2. Germline-derived CDR1 and CDR2 are SGDLS and YYNGEE. The CDR3 nucleotides are TGTGCCAGCAGGGACAGGAGAGATACGCAGTATTTT. Its translation is CASRDRRDTQYF.

In this sample, this clone turned up once. The chain has TRBV24-1 and TRBJ1-2, with unresolved D. The CDR3 has 13 residues. Germline lookup yields CDR1 KGHDR and CDR2 SFDVKD. V lost 4 bases and J lost 8, with 13 bases in between. CDR3 loop: CATSDAAGGGYTF. As DNA, the CDR3 is TGTGCCACCAGTGACGCCGCGGGCGGGGGCTACACCTTC.

The gene calls are TRBV7-9 and TRBJ2-1; 9 bases are shared with TRBD2. Germline-derived CDR1 and CDR2 are SEHNR and FQNEAQ (reference sequence). The V segment lost 5 bases and the J segment 6 bases; nucleotides outside the gene matches: 17. The CDR3 totals 18 residues. CDR3 loop: CASSRRLGGTSLGNEQFF. The CDR3 DNA reads as TGTGCCAGCAGCCGCCGACTAGGCGGGACTAGCTTGGGCAATGAGCAGTTCTTC. The entire variable domain, with the rest obtained from reference TRBV7-9 and TRBJ2-1, is as follows: DTGVSQNPRHKITKRGQNVTFRCDPISEHNRLYWYRQTLGQGPEFLTYFQNEAQLEKSRLLSDRFSAERPKGSFSTLEIQRTEQGDSAMYLCASSRRLGGTSLGNEQFFGPGTRLTVL.

The V call is TRBV24-1, the J call TRBJ2-1; 8 positions match TRBD2. The trim removed 2 bases at V and 4 bases at J, leaving 6 bases unmatched. CDR3 size: 16 residues. Germline V gene lookup returns CDR1 KGHDR and CDR2 SFDVKD. The CDR3 is CATSDSSGGHYNEQFF. CDR3 in DNA: TGTGCCACCAGTGATTCCAGCGGGGGCCATTACAATGAGCAGTTCTTC.

This chain links TRBV3-1 (or the pseudogene TRBV3-2) with TRBJ1-5; a possible D gene is TRBD1 (5 bases). Trimming left V 1 base short and J 3 bases short, with 10 bases between. The CDR3 has 15 residues. Germline V gives CDR1 LGHDT, CDR2 YNNKEL (reference sequence). The CDR3 DNA sequence: TGTGCCAGCAGCCAAGCGGGCAGGGACAATCAGCCCCAGCATTTT. It is translated as CASSQAGRDNQPQHF.

The chain recombines TRBV6-5 with TRBJ2-7, with 11 bases aligning to TRBD2. The CDR3 is 14 residues long. V shed 6 bases, J shed 4 bases, and the junction held 5 bases outside the gene matches. Germline V gene lookup returns CDR1 MNHEY and CDR2 SVGAGI. The CDR3 nucleotides read TGTGCCAGCAGGCCGGGACTAGCGGTGTACGAGCAGTACGTC. The encoded protein is CASRPGLAVYEQYV.

Of note for this clone: A junction boundary mismatches the germline segment, possibly from a read error. The chain uses TRBV5-1 and TRBJ2-3; 13 bases align to TRBD2. The CDR3 consists of 17 residues. Germline loops: CDR1 SGHRS, CDR2 YFSETQ. This CDR3 is CASSGLAGEGPTDTQYF. The CDR3 nucleotides read TGTGCCAGCAGCGGACTAGCGGGAGAGGGACCCACAGATACGCAGTATTTT.

V is TRBV10-3 and J is TRBJ1-6, with 9 bases lining up with TRBD1. The CDR3 runs 15 residues. With V trimmed by 6 bases and J by 7 bases, 7 bases remained unmatched. Per the germline V gene, CDR1 is ENHRY and CDR2 is SYGVKD. In DNA form, the CDR3 reads TGTGCCATCAGGCCAGGGACAGGGCAAAATTCACCCCTCCACTTT. Translated, it gives CAIRPGTGQNSPLHF.

This clone has a handful of counts. The gene calls are TRBV4-1 and TRBJ2-1; TRBD1 is a possible D gene (6 bases). V lost 1 base to trimming and J lost 0 bases, with 25 bases between them. Germline loops: CDR1 MGHRA, CDR2 YSYEKL. The CDR3 covers 21 residues. DNA for the CDR3: TGCGCCAGCAGCCAAGTCGGTAGACAAAGGGGGATTCAGAGCTCCTACAATGAGCAGTTCTTC. Its protein is CASSQVGRQRGIQSSYNEQFF.

The chain links TRBV2 to TRBJ1-3, with TRBD1 identical over 7 bases. After removal of 5 bases from V and 0 bases from J, the junction contained 10 bases not matched to a gene. CDR1 is SNHLY, CDR2 FYNNEI, per germline. The CDR3 spans 17 residues. CDR3 in amino acids: CASSPLDRALSGNTIYF. The CDR3 bases are TGTGCCAGCAGTCCCCTAGACAGGGCACTCTCTGGAAACACCATATATTTT.

The CDR3, as DNA: TGTGCCAGCAGCTTCTCCGACAGCTCCTACAATGAGCAGTTCTTC. Translating gives CASSFSDSSYNEQFF. V gene TRBV11-3 combines with J gene TRBJ2-1; maybe TRBD1 (5 bases). CDR3 length: 15 residues. Germline V gene data show CDR1 as SGHNT and CDR2 as YENEEA. The V and J ends lost 3 bases and 0 bases respectively, with 9 bases between them.

The CDR3 DNA follows: TGTGCCAGCTCACCTGGCCTTAATGAAAAACTGTTTTTT. This codes for CASSPGLNEKLFF. The rearrangement links TRBV18 to TRBJ1-4, with no clear D. Germline V CDR1 and CDR2: KGHSH, LQKENI. The CDR3 spans 13 residues. V gave up 3 bases and J gave up 4 bases, with 6 bases separating them. Full variable domain (remainder filled in from reference TRBV18 and TRBJ1-4): NAGVMQNPRHLVRRRGQEARLRCSPMKGHSHVYWYRQLPEEGLKFMVYLQKENIIDESGMPKERFSAEFPKEGPSILRIQQVVRGDSAAYFCASSPGLNEKLFFGSGTQLSVL.